A selection of T cell receptor beta chains follows, all from one sample in a study of blood T cell repertoires in COVID-19. TCRdb's table, derived via immunoSEQ multiplex PCR, lists solely in-frame clones and lacks some. This table holds 200,000 to 250,000 clones, about nine tenths found once. The material sequenced was peripheral blood. These receptors all come from a man at least 80 years old with acute or convalescent COVID-19. CDR3s include the opening cysteine and the closing phenylalanine or tryptophan. A D gene is named only where the DNA matches it firmly. Clone size, where shown, is once, few, many, or a class for clones that have expanded.

V	D	J	size	CDR3	DNA
TRBV7-9	TRBD2	TRBJ2-6	-	CASSLARLAPSSGANVLTF	TGTGCCAGCAGCTTAGCGCGACTAGCTCCGAGCTCTGGGGCCAACGTCCTGACTTTC
TRBV5-1	TRBD2	TRBJ2-1	-	CASSPGLAGDPMSSYNEQFF	TGCGCCAGCAGCCCCGGACTAGCGGGAGATCCGATGAGCTCCTACAATGAGCAGTTCTTC
TRBV11-3	TRBD1	TRBJ2-1	-	CASSLAQGVFYNEQFF	TGTGCCAGCAGCTTAGCTCAGGGGGTCTTCTACAATGAGCAGTTCTTC
TRBV10-3	-	TRBJ2-1	-	CAISGGEGYNEQFF	TGTGCCATCAGCGGGGGAGAGGGCTACAATGAGCAGTTCTTC
TRBV18	-	TRBJ1-6	once	CASSPGPQYNSPLHF	TGTGCCAGCTCACCTGGGCCGCAATATAATTCACCCCTCCACTTT
TRBV7-2	TRBD2	TRBJ2-1	-	CASSLALAGVLQFF	TGTGCCAGCAGCTTAGCGTTAGCGGGAGTTTTGCAGTTCTTC
TRBV24-1	TRBD1	TRBJ2-1	-	CATSARGRPNEQFF	TGTGCCACCAGTGCCAGGGGGCGCCCCAATGAGCAGTTCTTC
TRBV27	-	TRBJ1-2	-	CASSPSVGGPYGYTF	TGTGCCAGCAGTCCGAGTGTGGGGGGACCTTATGGCTACACCTTC
TRBV5-4	-	TRBJ2-1	-	CASSLEGLAGHNEQFF	TGTGCCAGCAGCTTGGAGGGTTTGGCGGGCCACAATGAGCAGTTCTTC
TRBV11-2	TRBD2	TRBJ2-1	-	CASRERENPYNEQFF	TGTGCCAGCCGGGAGCGGGAGAACCCCTACAATGAGCAGTTCTTC
TRBV27	TRBD1	TRBJ1-2	-	CASSSLDWTGGVGYGYTF	TGTGCCAGCAGTTCCCTAGATTGGACAGGGGGCGTAGGGTATGGCTACACCTTC
TRBV9	TRBD1	TRBJ2-2	-	CASSAQGASTGELFF	TGTGCCAGCAGCGCCCAGGGGGCGAGCACCGGGGAGCTGTTTTTT
TRBV5-1	TRBD2	TRBJ2-1	-	CASSLAGTSGAYNEQFF	TGCGCCAGCAGCTTGGCGGGGACTAGCGGGGCCTACAATGAGCAGTTCTTC
TRBV30	-	TRBJ1-2	-	CAWNTGRADGYTF	TGTGCCTGGAATACAGGCAGGGCCGACGGCTACACCTTC
TRBV28	-	TRBJ1-4	-	CASSLGVGANEKLFF	TGTGCCAGCAGTTTAGGGGTCGGGGCTAATGAAAAACTGTTTTTT
TRBV7-9	-	TRBJ2-3	-	CASSRSDTQYF	TGTGCCAGCTCTAGGTCGGATACGCAGTATTTT
TRBV7-2	TRBD2	TRBJ2-3	-	CASSRGLAGGPGTDTQYF	TGTGCCAGCAGTCGGGGACTAGCGGGAGGGCCCGGGACAGATACGCAGTATTTT
TRBV11-3	TRBD2	TRBJ2-1	-	CASGLAGSYNEQFF	TGTGCCAGCGGGCTAGCGGGAAGCTACAATGAGCAGTTCTTC
TRBV7-3	-	TRBJ2-3	-	CASSLPGGRTDTQYF	TGTGCCAGCAGCTTACCAGGGGGGAGGACAGATACGCAGTATTTT
TRBV6-2/TRBV6-3	-	TRBJ1-3	-	CASSYPFSGNTIYF	TGTGCCAGCAGTTACCCCTTCTCTGGAAACACCATATATTTT